The next 3 T cell receptor beta chains were all read from a single sample in a study of cytomegalovirus exposure and HLA in healthy donors. The PCR employed 60 Vbeta primers together with 13 Jbeta primers. Only in-frame clones appear in the TCRdb table, and some are missing; sequencing was by immunoSEQ multiplex PCR. The repertoire holds some 180,000 clones, with 65% to 85% as singletons. Material for sequencing was PBMCs. The receptors derive from a girl between 5 and 17 years old in good health and CMV-seropositive.

V usage is TRBV29-1 and J usage is TRBJ1-4; D not resolved. With 0 bases removed from V and 4 bases from J, the gap between germline ends came to 9 bases. In germline, CDR1 is SQVTM, CDR2 ANQGSEA. The length of the CDR3 is 14 residues. CDR3 amino acids: CSVEDPRGNEKLFF. The CDR3 DNA reads as TGCAGCGTTGAAGATCCGCGGGGTAATGAAAAACTGTTTTTT.

The chain combines TRBV29-1 with TRBJ1-4; D is unresolved. The germline CDR1 and CDR2 sequences are SQVTM and ANQGSEA. V gave up 3 bases and J gave up 1 base, with 6 bases separating them. This CDR3 has 13 amino acids. CDR3 bases: TGCAGCGTTGAGAGGCAAACTAATGAAAAACTGTTTTTT. This encodes CSVERQTNEKLFF.

The genes are TRBV15 and TRBJ1-1; D might be TRBD1 (6 bases). V was clipped by 5 bases and J by 3 bases, with 19 bases between them. The germline V gene has CDR1 LNHNV and CDR2 YYDKDF (reference sequence). The CDR3 is made up of 16 amino acids. The CDR3 loop is CATSALRAGADTEAFF. CDR3 nucleotide sequence: TGTGCCACCAGCGCCCTCAGGGCGGGGGCGGACACTGAAGCTTTCTTT.